One T cell receptor (beta chain) is described in this entry. There is no known antigen for this receptor. No much larger clonotype is one base removed from it; base qualities were not supplied. Healthy HIV-negative adults with no recently reported acute infections or vaccinations were included as donors. All donors were Caucasian adults living in Nashville, Tennessee, USA. CD4+ T cells were enriched by magnetic negative selection; naive cells were then positively selected on CD45RA, and the negative fraction formed the memory subset. Blood was obtained by leukapheresis, after which PBMCs were separated by Ficoll-Histopaque density gradient centrifugation and cryopreserved in liquid nitrogen vapor phase. Analytical flow cytometry was used to check the purity and quantity of each magnetically sorted T cell population. Genomic DNA was isolated from every sorted fraction and measured by UV absorbance on a Nanodrop 2000c.

This entry comes from a study of shared clonotypes between healthy human individuals (dated by TCRdb to about 2020). Regarding the research as a whole: A couple of women and three men aged 18 to 49 years were included in the cohort. For each donor, three plates each were used for CD4 naive and CD4 memory, two plates were used for CD8 naive, and one plate was used for CD8 memory. To estimate repertoire size and how much clonotype sharing occurs between individuals, the study deeply sequenced the blood TCR repertoires of about five healthy adults. Different laboratories and diverse techniques were used to prepare libraries and sequence TCR repertoires, to increase sequencing depth and limit assay-specific biases. Each donor's leukapheresis produced roughly between roughly 0.85 and 10 billion PBMCs.

General findings and caveats noted by the study authors: Incomplete sequencing was indicated by rarefaction of sorted-subset datasets, despite the large sequencing depth. Only blood was sampled, and tissue TCR repertoires likely differ from those in blood. Because the study included a small number of donors, the genetic and exposure-history diversity represented was limited. Sharing across a handful of donors was observed for around 5% of naive CD4, under 4% of naive CD8, over 2% of memory CD4, and approximately 0.41% of memory CD8 clonotypes. Higher generation probabilities were observed for clonotypes shared by all four sorted-subset donors than for non-shared clonotypes. Naive subsets generally had larger estimated clonotype richness than memory subsets did. Pairwise subsampling led to the expectation that sequencing depth would affect the degree of clonotype sharing among donors.

From the cysteine through the phenylalanine, the CDR3 covers 15 amino acids. The entry retains the CDR3 DNA only, 45 bases that are in frame from base 1. In the germline V gene, CDR1 corresponds to SGHAT and CDR2 to FQNNGV. V is shortened by 5 bases, J by 9 bases, and the region joining them spans 20 bases. TCR CDR3 regions were amplified from genomic DNA by multiplex PCR using the deep immunoSEQ assay. Genomic DNA extracted from each cell subset was distributed evenly over all wells of several immunoSEQ 96-well plates, and each plate served as one replicate. For sorted subsets, around 0.2 ug of genomic DNA, equivalent to some 33,000 T cell genomes, went into each replicate PCR. Purified libraries were quantified with a Qubit 3.0 fluorometer, sized on a Bioanalyzer 2100, and re-quantified with the KAPA Library Quantification kit. Every immunoSEQ 96-well plate was sequenced on a dedicated single-read 150-cycle Illumina NextSeq 550 flow cell. The authors' analysis ran thus. Because the immunoSEQ output held only junctional sequences and lacked quality scores, the filtering could not match the filtering applied to full-length reads. To assign V/J genes and CDR3, sequences were annotated against IMGT germline references using PyIR, a Python wrapper for IgBLAST v1.9. Any read was removed if the V/J assignment was weak (E-value above 1e-6), the CDR3 was missing, or the read contained stop codons, out-of-frame junctions, or ambiguous translated residues. A V3J clonotype was defined by an identical inferred V gene, J gene, and CDR3 amino acid sequence. Percentage overlap between repertoires was calculated by dividing the number of shared unique clonotypes by the size of the smaller repertoire. RTK rarefaction, the Chao1 estimator, and Recon v2.1 estimates of unobserved clonotypes were used to assess repertoire richness. OLGA was used to compute generation probabilities for all TCRbeta clonotypes that the gDNA method yielded from a handful of donors. TCRdb provides this immuneACCESS table in a form limited to in-frame rearrangements. Some clones are lacking; in checked studies, under half of them reflect an unresolved V gene, and why the rest are absent is not known. V and J calls and clone size are given by that table; D and trimming were obtained from the DNA. Present in this sample are approximately 530,000 clones, approximately 94% of which were seen just once. Approximately 0.06% of the sample comes from the top ten.

This chain is built from TRBV11-2 and TRBJ2-1; the D segment might be TRBD1 or TRBD2, since each matches 5 bases. The receptor was derived from a woman aged 25 to 39 in good health. The sequenced material came from naive CD4+ T cells sorted from blood. The sample's cell subset or site label, decoded: CD45RA+ positively selected. The DNA is as follows: TGTGCCAGCAGCCAACGGCTGGGGGAGACGGGTGAGCAGTTCTTC. Translated, it gives CASSQRLGETGEQFF.